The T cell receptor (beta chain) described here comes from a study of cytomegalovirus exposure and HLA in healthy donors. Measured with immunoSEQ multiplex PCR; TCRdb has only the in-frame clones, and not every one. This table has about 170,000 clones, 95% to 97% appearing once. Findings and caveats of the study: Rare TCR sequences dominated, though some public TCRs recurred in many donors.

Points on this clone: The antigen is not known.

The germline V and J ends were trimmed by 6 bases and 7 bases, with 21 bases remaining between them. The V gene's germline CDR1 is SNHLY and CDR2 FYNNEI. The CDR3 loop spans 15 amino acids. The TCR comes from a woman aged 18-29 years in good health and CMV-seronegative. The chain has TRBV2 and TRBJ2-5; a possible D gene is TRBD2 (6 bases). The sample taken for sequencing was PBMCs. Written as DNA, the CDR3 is TGTGCCAGCAGCGACCCGGGACTCAAAGCGGGGACCCAGTACTTC. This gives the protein CASSDPGLKAGTQYF.